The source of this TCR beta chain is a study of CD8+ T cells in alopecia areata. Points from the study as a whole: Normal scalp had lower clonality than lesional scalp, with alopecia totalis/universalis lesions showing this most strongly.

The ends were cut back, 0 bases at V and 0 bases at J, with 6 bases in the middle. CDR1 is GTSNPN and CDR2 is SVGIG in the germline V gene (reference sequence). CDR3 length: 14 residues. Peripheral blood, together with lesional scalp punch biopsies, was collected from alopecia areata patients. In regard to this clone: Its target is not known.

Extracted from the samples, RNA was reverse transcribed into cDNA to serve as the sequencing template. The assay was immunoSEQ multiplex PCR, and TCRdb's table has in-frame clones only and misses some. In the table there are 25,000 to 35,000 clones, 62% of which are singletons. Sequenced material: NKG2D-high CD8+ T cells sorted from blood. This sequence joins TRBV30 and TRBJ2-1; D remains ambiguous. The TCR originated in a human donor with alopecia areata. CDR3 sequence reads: CAWSVVSSYNEQFF. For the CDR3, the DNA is TGTGCCTGGAGTGTAGTGAGCTCCTACAATGAGCAGTTCTTC.